Listed below are T cell receptor beta chains from one sample, sequenced in a study of siplizumab effects on memory and regulatory T cells. Produced via immunoSEQ multiplex PCR; TCRdb's table is partial and in-frame only. The profile covers 26,000 or so clones, with 84% appearing a single time and 24% taken by the ten largest. The source material was memory CD4+ T cells sorted from blood. The receptor set was obtained from a human donor in good health. Both conserved end residues are part of each CDR3. The D gene is left open where the match is weak. Expanded clones are given a class, and other clones once, few, many or no size at all.

d_gene	abundance	v_gene	j_gene	CDR3aa	CDR3nt
NA	NA	TRBV19	TRBJ2-5	CASSISAWEETQYF	TGTGCCAGTAGTATATCGGCTTGGGAAGAGACCCAGTACTTC
TRBD2	NA	TRBV7-9	TRBJ2-3	CASSYLAAEGNTQYF	TGTGCCAGCAGCTACCTAGCGGCCGAGGGAAATACGCAGTATTTT
NA	once	TRBV2	TRBJ2-3	CASSPLTEFRTDTQYF	TGTGCCAGCAGTCCCCTGACCGAATTCCGCACAGATACGCAGTATTTT
NA	NA	TRBV7-8	TRBJ2-3	CASSLEVPDTQYF	TGTGCCAGCAGCTTAGAGGTTCCGGATACGCAGTATTTT
NA	NA	TRBV7-9	TRBJ2-1	CASSLGGVGVSSEQFF	TGTGCCAGCAGCTTAGGTGGGGTGGGGGTTTCCAGTGAGCAGTTCTTC
TRBD1	NA	TRBV10-3	TRBJ1-5	CAISDPPGQGNQPQHF	TGTGCCATCAGTGACCCGCCGGGACAGGGTAATCAGCCCCAGCATTTT
NA	NA	TRBV9	TRBJ2-2	CASTPWGAGELFF	TGTGCCAGCACCCCCTGGGGGGCCGGGGAGCTGTTTTTT
NA	few	TRBV6-5	TRBJ2-6	CASSYARGSGANVLTF	TGTGCCAGCAGTTACGCTCGGGGCTCTGGGGCCAACGTCCTGACTTTC
TRBD2	NA	TRBV12-5	TRBJ2-7	CASGLGRERDEQYF	TGTGCTAGTGGTTTGGGGCGGGAGAGGGACGAGCAGTACTTC
NA	NA	TRBV21-1	TRBJ2-2	CASRRQYTGELFF	TGTGCCAGCAGGAGACAGTACACCGGGGAGCTGTTTTTT
TRBD1	NA	TRBV5-5	TRBJ1-4	CASSRGQGGEKLFF	TGTGCCAGCAGCCGCGGACAGGGAGGAGAAAAACTGTTTTTT
TRBD1	NA	TRBV11-2	TRBJ1-4	CASSLDRATNEKLFF	TGTGCCAGCAGCCTAGACAGGGCAACTAATGAAAAACTGTTTTTT
TRBD2	NA	TRBV7-9	TRBJ2-1	CASSFTSVGHNEQFF	TGTGCCAGCAGCTTTACTAGCGTGGGTCACAATGAGCAGTTCTTC
TRBD1	NA	TRBV19	TRBJ1-1	CASIPTGGAGEAFF	TGTGCCAGTATCCCCACAGGGGGCGCGGGTGAAGCTTTCTTT
NA	NA	TRBV7-2	TRBJ2-5	CASSLIETQYF	TGTGCCAGCAGCTTAATAGAGACCCAGTACTTC
NA	NA	TRBV14	TRBJ2-1	CASSLTWTLSYNEQFF	TGTGCCAGCAGCCTAACATGGACTCTCTCCTACAATGAGCAGTTCTTC
TRBD1	NA	TRBV28	TRBJ1-2	CASSLGRGRANYGYTF	TGTGCCAGCAGTTTAGGAAGGGGGCGCGCTAACTATGGCTACACCTTC
NA	NA	TRBV6-5	TRBJ2-5	CASSYRGSGDQETQYF	TGTGCCAGCAGTTACCGCGGGTCCGGGGACCAAGAGACCCAGTACTTC
TRBD2	NA	TRBV6-5	TRBJ2-5	CASSPGRGTQYF	TGTGCCAGCAGCCCCGGGAGGGGGACCCAGTACTTC
NA	NA	TRBV19	TRBJ2-2	CASRGLGTGELFF	TGTGCCAGTAGAGGTCTGGGGACCGGGGAGCTGTTTTTT
NA	NA	TRBV7-9	TRBJ1-2	CASSRIGLYPGYTF	TGTGCCAGCAGCCGTATCGGGTTATACCCCGGCTACACCTTC
TRBD1	NA	TRBV28	TRBJ1-4	CASSLLGTGNEKLFF	TGTGCCAGCAGTTTATTGGGGACAGGGAATGAAAAACTGTTTTTT
NA	NA	TRBV7-2	TRBJ1-3	CASSLDLAGNTIYF	TGTGCCAGCAGCTTGGATTTGGCCGGAAACACCATATATTTT
TRBD2	NA	TRBV6-5	TRBJ2-5	CASSPSGSGRETQYF	TGTGCCAGCAGCCCTTCCGGCAGCGGGAGGGAGACCCAGTACTTC
NA	once	TRBV19	TRBJ1-3	CASSIDRQGSGNTIYF	TGTGCCAGTAGTATAGATCGTCAAGGGTCGGGAAACACCATATATTTT
TRBD1	NA	TRBV27	TRBJ1-5	CASSLGGTANNQPQHF	TGTGCCAGCAGTTTGGGGGGGACAGCTAACAATCAGCCCCAGCATTTT
NA	NA	TRBV4-2	TRBJ1-6	CASSQESPGMSSYNSPLHF	TGTGCCAGCAGCCAAGAGAGCCCGGGAATGAGCTCCTATAATTCACCCCTCCACTTT
TRBD1	NA	TRBV30	TRBJ1-1	CAWFPWTGLNTEAFF	TGTGCCTGGTTTCCTTGGACAGGATTGAACACTGAAGCTTTCTTT
TRBD1	NA	TRBV13	TRBJ1-3	CASSRQGAEYSGNTIYF	TGTGCCAGCAGCAGACAGGGGGCCGAATACTCTGGAAACACCATATATTTT
TRBD2	NA	TRBV5-1	TRBJ2-3	CASSFSGVSSDTQYF	TGCGCCAGCAGCTTTAGCGGGGTCAGCTCTGATACGCAGTATTTT
NA	NA	TRBV7-9	TRBJ1-4	CASSLRRLDEKLFF	TGTGCCAGCAGCCTAAGGAGACTTGATGAAAAACTGTTTTTT
TRBD2	NA	TRBV12-5	TRBJ2-1	CASGLGLAGPYNEQFF	TGTGCTAGTGGTTTGGGACTAGCGGGTCCCTACAATGAGCAGTTCTTC
NA	NA	TRBV7-7	TRBJ2-3	CASSTGTSGNTQYF	TGTGCTAGCAGCACCGGGACGTCGGGGAATACGCAGTATTTT
TRBD1	NA	TRBV10-3	TRBJ2-2	CATKDPGQDTGELFF	TGTGCCACCAAGGATCCGGGACAGGACACCGGGGAGCTGTTTTTT
NA	NA	TRBV2	TRBJ2-6	CASSDFGAGSGANVLTF	TGTGCCAGCAGTGATTTCGGGGCGGGCTCTGGGGCCAACGTCCTGACTTTC
NA	NA	TRBV18	TRBJ1-2	CASSPGIDGYTF	TGTGCCAGCTCACCTGGGATTGATGGCTACACCTTC
TRBD1	few	TRBV7-9	TRBJ2-1	CASSPEDRYNEQFF	TGTGCCAGCAGCCCAGAGGACAGGTACAATGAGCAGTTCTTC
NA	NA	TRBV19	TRBJ2-2	CASTDPGPQTGELFF	TGTGCCAGTACCGACCCGGGACCCCAAACCGGGGAGCTGTTTTTT
NA	NA	TRBV9	TRBJ1-2	CASSVDSNYGYTF	TGTGCCAGCAGCGTCGACAGCAACTATGGCTACACCTTC
TRBD1	once	TRBV28	TRBJ1-2	CASSLGTGLSGGYTF	TGTGCCAGCAGTTTAGGGACAGGCCTTTCGGGTGGCTACACCTTC
NA	NA	TRBV25-1	TRBJ1-1	CASSEGGAKTEAFF	TGTGCCAGCAGTGAGGGTGGGGCGAAGACTGAAGCTTTCTTT
TRBD2	NA	TRBV29-1	TRBJ2-3	CSVPGTSGLTDTQYF	TGCAGCGTGCCTGGGACTAGCGGATTGACAGATACGCAGTATTTT
TRBD1	NA	TRBV29-1	TRBJ1-3	CSGRDSGNTIYF	TGCAGCGGCCGGGACAGTGGAAACACCATATATTTT
NA	few	TRBV5-1	TRBJ2-2	CASRLTGELFF	TGCGCCAGTCGGTTAACCGGGGAGCTGTTTTTT
NA	NA	TRBV5-1	TRBJ2-3	CASSSLQSTDTQYF	TGCGCCAGCAGCAGCCTACAGAGCACAGATACGCAGTATTTT
NA	NA	TRBV19	TRBJ1-2	CASSMRGFNYGYTF	TGTGCCAGTAGTATGAGGGGCTTTAACTATGGCTACACCTTC
NA	NA	TRBV2	TRBJ2-5	CASSFTRTAQETQYF	TGTGCCAGCAGCTTTACGCGGACAGCCCAAGAGACCCAGTACTTC